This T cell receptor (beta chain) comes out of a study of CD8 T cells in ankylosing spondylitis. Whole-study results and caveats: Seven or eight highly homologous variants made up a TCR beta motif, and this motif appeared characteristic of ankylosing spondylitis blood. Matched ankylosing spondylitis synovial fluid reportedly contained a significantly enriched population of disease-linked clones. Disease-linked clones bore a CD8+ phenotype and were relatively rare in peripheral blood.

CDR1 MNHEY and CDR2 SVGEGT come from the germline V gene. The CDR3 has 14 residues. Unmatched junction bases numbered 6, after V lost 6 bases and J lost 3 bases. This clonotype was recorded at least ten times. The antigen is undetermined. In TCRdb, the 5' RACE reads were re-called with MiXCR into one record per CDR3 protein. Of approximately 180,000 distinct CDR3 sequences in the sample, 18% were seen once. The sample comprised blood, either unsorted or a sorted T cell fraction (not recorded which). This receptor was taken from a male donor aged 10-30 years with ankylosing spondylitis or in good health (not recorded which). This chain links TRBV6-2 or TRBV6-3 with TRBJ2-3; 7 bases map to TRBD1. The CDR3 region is CASRQGKETDTQYF. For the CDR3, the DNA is TGTGCCAGCAGACAGGGGAAGGAAACAGATACGCAGTATTTT.